One sample yielded the 28 T cell receptor beta chains listed below, sequenced in a study of neurological immune-mediated disorders. TCRdb reanalysed the 5' RACE reads using MiXCR and keeps one entry per CDR3 protein. Found here are 40,000 to 60,000 distinct CDR3 sequences, 3% to 4% of them singletons; the top ten hold more than 5%. The sample comprised PBMCs. Every receptor here comes from a man in his forties with multiple sclerosis.

This clonotype was found many times. The chain couples TRBV7-6 to TRBJ2-5, with 14 positions matching TRBD2. Germline loops: CDR1 SGHVS, CDR2 FNYEAQ. The CDR3 runs 15 residues. The V and J ends lost 6 bases and 2 bases, in that order; junction bases with no gene match: 2. The CDR3 DNA sequence: TGTGCCAGCAGTCGGACTAGCGGGGGGCAAGAGACCCAGTACTTC. Protein: CASSRTSGGQETQYF.

On this clonotype itself: Germline is not matched at one junction end, which may reflect a read error. The rearrangement joins TRBV18 to TRBJ1-5; D remains unclear. This CDR3 region has 14 residues. Germline lookup yields CDR1 KGHSH and CDR2 LQKENI. The CDR3 region is CASSPVGDDQPQNF. CDR3 coding DNA: TGTGCCAGCTCACCTGTGGGAGACGATCAGCCCCAGAATTTT.

This clonotype has a handful of counts. This sequence joins TRBV6-5 and TRBJ1-2; a possible D gene is TRBD1 (5 bases). This CDR3 has 14 amino acids. The V end lost 8 bases, the J end lost 3 bases, and 16 bases lay between the germline ends. Germline lookup yields CDR1 MNHEY and CDR2 SVGAGI. As DNA, the CDR3 is TGTGCCAGCGGAAGAGACAGTCACGACTATGGCTACACCTTC. Translating gives CASGRDSHDYGYTF.

In its sample, this clonotype was seen many times. The chain carries TRBV6-1 and TRBJ1-1, with D uncertain. Deletions cut 6 bases from V and 1 base from J, with 9 bases between. The CDR3 is made up of 13 amino acids. Germline CDR1 and CDR2: MNHNS and SASEGT. Here the CDR3 reads CASRQKGNTEAFF. CDR3 nucleotides: TGTGCCAGCAGACAGAAAGGGAACACTGAAGCTTTCTTT.

The table lists this clonotype with many counts. The rearrangement uses TRBV6-5 and TRBJ1-2; unclear D gene. The V and J ends lost 7 bases and 7 bases respectively, with 13 bases between them. The CDR3 has 12 residues. CDR1 and CDR2 from the germline V gene are MNHEY and SVGAGI. CDR3 nucleotide sequence: TGTGCCAGCATAAAGGAAGGGCTTGGCTACACCTTC. Protein: CASIKEGLGYTF.

This clonotype was found many times. This sequence joins TRBV9 and TRBJ2-7, with unresolved D. From germline, CDR1 is SGDLS and CDR2 YYNGEE. V dropped 2 bases and J dropped 3 bases, with 15 bases sitting between them. The CDR3 consists of 15 residues. This CDR3 is CASSVGQSSYYEQYF. DNA for the CDR3: TGTGCCAGCAGCGTTGGGCAGTCCTCCTACTACGAGCAGTACTTC.

This clonotype was observed many times. The chain combines TRBV7-3 with TRBJ2-3, with TRBD2 as a possible D gene (6 bases). CDR1 is SGHTA, CDR2 FQGTGA, per germline. Trimming stripped 3 bases from V and 2 bases from J, with 9 bases between. This CDR3 has 14 amino acids. CDR3 protein: CASSFRTTTDTQYF. DNA of the CDR3: TGTGCCAGCAGCTTCCGGACTACCACAGATACGCAGTATTTT.

This clonotype was seen ten or more times. V and J are TRBV12-5 and TRBJ2-7; TRBD2 agrees at 8 bases. Trimming took 2 bases from V and 4 from J; bases not matched to a gene: 4. Germline-derived CDR1 and CDR2 are LGHNT and FRNRAP. The CDR3 runs to 14 residues. The CDR3 protein is CASGLRASGYEQYF. DNA of the CDR3: TGTGCTAGTGGTTTGCGGGCTAGCGGGTACGAGCAGTACTTC.

In its sample, this clonotype was seen many times. The chain employs TRBV5-5 and TRBJ2-4; perhaps TRBD1 as D (7 bases). This CDR3 contains 17 residues. Germline CDR1 reads SGHKS; CDR2 reads YYEKEE (reference sequence). V was shortened by 3 bases and J by 0 bases, with 16 bases between the two germline ends. The CDR3 DNA is TGTGCCAGCAGCTCCTACCGACAGGGACTAGCCAAAAACATTCAGTACTTC. Translating gives CASSSYRQGLAKNIQYF. Full variable domain (rest looked up from reference TRBV5-5 and TRBJ2-4): DAGVTQSPTHLIKTRGQQVTLRCSPISGHKSVSWYQQVLGQGPQFIFQYYEKEERGRGNFPDRFSARQFPNYSSELNVNALLLGDSALYLCASSSYRQGLAKNIQYFGAGTRLSVL.

This clonotype was observed at least ten times. The chain employs TRBV29-1 and TRBJ2-1; 7 bases align to TRBD1. The CDR3 covers 12 residues. V trimming: 7 bases; J trimming: 6 bases; junction bases outside the gene matches: 6. Germline V lookup: CDR1 SQVTM, CDR2 ANQGSEA. The CDR3, as DNA: TGCAGCGGTGACAGGGCTAGCAATGAGCAGTTCTTC. Translation gives CSGDRASNEQFF.

As for this clonotype: A clone one base away is much larger, so this may be a read error. This chain links TRBV7-3 with TRBJ2-1, with D possibly matching TRBD1 (6 bases). V lost 5 bases to trimming and J lost 7 bases, with 9 bases between them. The germline V gene has CDR1 SGHTA and CDR2 FQGTGA. The CDR3 extends over 12 amino acids. As DNA, the CDR3 is TGTGCCAGCAGCACAACAGGGAATGAGCAGTTCTTC. It encodes CASSTTGNEQFF.

The gene calls are TRBV7-2 and TRBJ2-7; weak D call: TRBD2 (6 bases). This CDR3 is 14 amino acids long. Looked up from germline, CDR1 is SGHTA and CDR2 is FQGNSA. The germline V and J ends were trimmed by 1 base and 9 bases, with 16 bases remaining between them. In DNA, the CDR3 is TGTGCCAGCAGCTTAGGTTCCGGGGGATTTTGGCAGTACTTC. Its translation: CASSLGSGGFWQYF.

This clonotype was seen repeatedly, ten times or more. The rearrangement joins TRBV21-1 to TRBJ2-2; the table's D call of TRBD1 was not tested on the DNA. TRBV21-1 is designated a pseudogene. The CDR3 is 15 residues long. This CDR3 is CASSKDPGGTGELFF. Here the CDR3 DNA reads TGTGCCAGCAGCAAAGATCCGGGGGGAACCGGGGAGCTGTTTTTT.

This clonotype was seen at least ten times. The chain has TRBV12-3 or TRBV12-4 and TRBJ1-6; the match to TRBD1 covers 7 bases. V dropped 5 bases and J dropped 5; count of bases not matched to a gene: 6. The CDR3 is 15 residues long. In nucleotides, the CDR3 is TGTGCCAGCAGTACTGGGGACAGCGATAATTCACCCCTCCACTTT. It yields the protein CASSTGDSDNSPLHF.

This clonotype occurred many times. The V gene is TRBV5-1, the J gene TRBJ1-6, with 7 nucleotides matching TRBD1. The CDR3 has 17 amino acids. Trimming took 2 bases from V and 9 from J; bases not matched to a gene: 14. CDR1 is SGHRS and CDR2 is YFSETQ in the germline V gene. The CDR3 region is CASSLTSGGNIGSPLHF. CDR3 DNA sequence: TGCGCCAGCAGCTTAACATCAGGGGGTAACATCGGTTCACCCCTCCACTTT.

This clonotype was detected ten times or more. CDR3 protein: CASRPLGYEQYF. The CDR3 DNA follows: TGTGCCAGCAGACCTCTAGGCTACGAGCAGTACTTC. The rearrangement links TRBV4-2 to TRBJ2-7; D is uncertain. V was cut by 6 bases and J by 3 bases, with 9 bases left in between. Germline assignment: CDR1 LGHNA and CDR2 YNFKEQ. The CDR3 contains 12 residues.

This clonotype occurred many times. The rearrangement links TRBV20-1 to TRBJ2-5; 7 positions agree with TRBD1. The junction had 6 bases not matched to a gene; V was cut back by 5 bases and J by 0 bases. The CDR3 is 14 amino acids. Germline CDR1 is DFQATT and CDR2 is SNEGSKA (reference sequence). The CDR3 bases are TGCAGTGCTGGAACAACAGGGGACCAAGAGACCCAGTACTTC. It encodes CSAGTTGDQETQYF.

The rearrangement links TRBV18 to TRBJ1-6; 7 bases line up with TRBD1. Germline values: CDR1 KGHSH, CDR2 LQKENI. The CDR3 is 15 amino acids. Unmatched junction bases numbered 9, after V lost 4 bases and J lost 9 bases. The CDR3 here is CASSHRRGRISPLHF. The CDR3 DNA sequence: TGTGCCAGCTCACATAGAAGGGGGCGGATTTCACCCCTCCACTTT.

This clonotype was recorded many times. This clone may be a read error of a much larger clone one base away. The rearrangement uses TRBV5-1 and TRBJ2-7; D unclear. The CDR3 has 14 residues. CDR1 is SGHRS, CDR2 YFSETQ, per germline. V shed 2 bases and J shed 2 bases, with 11 bases lying between them. The CDR3: CASSFTEGPYEQYF. CDR3 nucleotides: TGCGCCAGCAGCTTTACGGAAGGACCCTACGAGCAGTACTTC.

This clonotype appeared many times. The rearrangement uses TRBV5-6 and TRBJ1-2; 7 positions agree with TRBD1. The trim removed 5 bases at V and 3 bases at J, leaving 7 bases unmatched. This CDR3 is 14 amino acids long. Germline loops: CDR1 SGHDT, CDR2 YYEEEE. The CDR3 coding sequence is TGTGCCAGCAGTCCGCGGGACAGACACTATGGCTACACCTTC. It specifies CASSPRDRHYGYTF. The full variable domain, completed using reference TRBV5-6 and TRBJ1-2, is DAGVTQSPTHLIKTRGQQVTLRCSPKSGHDTVSWYQQALGQGPQFIFQYYEEEERQRGNFPDRFSGHQFPNYSSELNVNALLLGDSALYLCASSPRDRHYGYTFGSGTRLTVV.

This sequence joins TRBV18 and TRBJ1-1; a possible D gene is TRBD1 (5 bases). Germline V gene lookup returns CDR1 KGHSH and CDR2 LQKENI. The germline V and J ends were trimmed by 1 base and 3 bases, with 9 bases remaining between them. The CDR3 runs to 14 residues. This chain's CDR3 is CASSPQQGDTEAFF. Written as DNA, the CDR3 is TGTGCCAGCTCACCACAGCAAGGGGACACTGAAGCTTTCTTT.

This clonotype occurred a few times. The gene calls are TRBV9 and TRBJ1-1; D is unresolved. Germline-derived CDR1 and CDR2 are SGDLS and YYNGEE. This CDR3 has 14 residues. The V and J ends lost 4 bases and 2 bases respectively, with 12 bases between them. The CDR3 nucleotides read TGTGCCAGCAGCCTAGGAAAGGGAAACACTGAAGCTTTCTTT. It specifies CASSLGKGNTEAFF. Full variable domain (missing parts from reference TRBV9 and TRBJ1-1): DSGVTQTPKHLITATGQRVTLRCSPRSGDLSVYWYQQSLDQGLQFLIQYYNGEERAKGNILERFSAQQFPDLHSELNLSSLELGDSALYFCASSLGKGNTEAFFGQGTRLTVV.

The chain has TRBV20-1 and TRBJ2-1; TRBD2 agrees at 7 bases. The CDR3 has 15 residues. Trimming at V came to 5 bases and at J to 3 bases, leaving 10 bases not matched to a gene. Germline CDR1 reads DFQATT; CDR2 reads SNEGSKA (reference sequence). Written as DNA, the CDR3 is TGCAGTGCTCAGAGTGGGGGGGTTCACTACAATGAGCAGTTCTTC. Protein product: CSAQSGGVHYNEQFF.

The sample holds many counts of this clonotype. The chain links TRBV7-2 to TRBJ1-2; D is uncertain. Deletions cut 5 bases from V and 8 bases from J, with 6 bases between. From germline, CDR1 is SGHTA and CDR2 FQGNSA. CDR3 length: 10 residues. The CDR3 loop is CASSVQGYTF. CDR3 in DNA: TGTGCCAGCAGCGTACAGGGCTACACCTTC.

This clonotype has at least ten counts. This chain links TRBV10-3 with TRBJ2-7; TRBD1 agrees at 7 bases. With 4 bases clipped from V and 5 bases from J, the junction kept 11 bases outside the gene matches. Germline V gives CDR1 ENHRY, CDR2 SYGVKD. CDR3 length: 15 residues. This CDR3 is CAISGTQTGWDEQYF. The CDR3 DNA reads as TGTGCCATCAGTGGAACACAGACAGGGTGGGACGAGCAGTACTTC.

This clonotype was counted many times. This chain links TRBV12-3 or TRBV12-4 with TRBJ1-2; 7 positions agree with TRBD1. Germline trimming cut 7 bases from V and 5 bases from J; bases unmatched to any gene: 10. There are 14 residues in the CDR3. In nucleotides, the CDR3 is TGTGCCAGCACCATTCAGGGGGTTCCGTATGGCTACACCTTC. Translation gives CASTIQGVPYGYTF.

This clonotype was observed at least ten times. This chain uses TRBV20-1 with TRBJ1-2; 7 nucleotides agree with TRBD1. Trimming cost V 5 bases and J 1 base; bases outside gene matches: 7. Germline V gene data show CDR1 as DFQATT and CDR2 as SNEGSKA (reference sequence). The CDR3 contains 14 residues. The CDR3 loop reads CSARGAGGNYGYTF. CDR3 DNA: TGCAGTGCTCGCGGGGCAGGGGGTAACTATGGCTACACCTTC.

On this clonotype: A much more abundant neighbour one base away suggests this may be a read error. The chain joins TRBV19 to TRBJ2-1; either TRBD1 or TRBD2 may supply D (5 bases each). In germline, CDR1 is LNHDA, CDR2 SQIVND (reference sequence). The CDR3 covers 13 residues. V was cut by 4 bases and J by 8 bases, with 12 bases left in between. The CDR3 bases are TGTGCCAGTAGTAGGGGGAAGGGCGATGAGCAGTTCTTC. It codes for CASSRGKGDEQFF.